The T cell receptor (beta chain) described here comes from a study of OX40 agonist ivuxolimab in advanced cancers. Background on the study: Patients were dosed with the agonistic anti-OX40 (CD134) antibody ivuxolimab. The dose-escalation group included hepatocellular carcinoma, melanoma, renal cell carcinoma and head and neck cancer. Of mixed ages from about 23 to 85 and averaging roughly 64 years, the group was approximately 84% male.

Produced via immunoSEQ multiplex PCR; TCRdb's table is partial and in-frame only. The top ten clones hold about 20% of a sample with roughly 35,000 clones, about three quarters of them seen once. CDR3 length equals 14 residues. Germline lookup yields CDR1 SNHLY and CDR2 FYNNEI. Trimming removed 5 bases from V and 2 bases from J, with 10 bases in between. This chain connects TRBV2 to TRBJ1-5, with a tentative D call TRBD1 (6 bases). This clonotype originated in an adult with an advanced solid tumor such as melanoma, head and neck, liver or kidney cancer. The sample consisted of CD4+ or CD8+ T cells sorted from blood, taken in a trial of the OX40 agonist ivuxolimab. CDR3 protein: CASSPQGGNQPQHF. In DNA, the CDR3 is TGTGCCAGCAGTCCACAGGGAGGCAATCAGCCCCAGCATTTT.